Given below is one T cell receptor beta chain in context. Antigen: not known. Use of 60 Vbeta and 13 Jbeta primers characterized the PCR. Profiled with immunoSEQ multiplex PCR; TCRdb holds only in-frame clones, not every one. This table holds tens of thousands of clones, roughly 77% found once. This specimen belongs to a study of cytomegalovirus exposure and HLA in healthy donors. Study-wide results and limits: Earlier results showed most TCR beta V segments being productive about 87% or about 30% of the time.

V was pared by 4 bases and J by 0 bases, with 13 bases between. The CDR3 consists of 15 residues. The germline V gene has CDR1 SGDLS and CDR2 YYNGEE. The sequencing sample was made of PBMCs. The chain joins TRBV9 to TRBJ1-1, with D unclear. This TCR was sampled from a human donor in good health. CDR3 protein: CASSPSVPMNTEAFF. CDR3 nucleotide sequence: TGTGCCAGCAGCCCTTCGGTTCCTATGAACACTGAAGCTTTCTTT. Using reference TRBV9 and TRBJ1-1 for the parts outside the CDR3, the full variable domain is DSGVTQTPKHLITATGQRVTLRCSPRSGDLSVYWYQQSLDQGLQFLIQYYNGEERAKGNILERFSAQQFPDLHSELNLSSLELGDSALYFCASSPSVPMNTEAFFGQGTRLTVV.